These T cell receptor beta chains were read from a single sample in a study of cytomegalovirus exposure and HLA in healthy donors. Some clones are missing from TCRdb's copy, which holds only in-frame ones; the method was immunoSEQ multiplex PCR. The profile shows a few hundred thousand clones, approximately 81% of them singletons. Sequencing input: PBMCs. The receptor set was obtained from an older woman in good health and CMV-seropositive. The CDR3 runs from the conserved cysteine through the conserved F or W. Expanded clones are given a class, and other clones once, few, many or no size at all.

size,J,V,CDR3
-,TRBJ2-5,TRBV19,CATSNSGRGVARETQYF
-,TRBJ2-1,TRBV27,CASSRGLAVSYNEQFF
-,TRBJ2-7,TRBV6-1,CASSAPLRGRYSYEQYF
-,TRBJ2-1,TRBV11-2,CASSPGDRGYYNEQFF
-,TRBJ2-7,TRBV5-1,CASSSSSSGGANHEQYF
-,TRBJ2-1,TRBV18,CASSPLGGDGYNEQFF
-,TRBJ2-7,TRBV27,CASRTWDQRGEQYF
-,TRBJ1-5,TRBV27,CASSQRRDNQPQHF
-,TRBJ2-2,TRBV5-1,CASSFALAGDTGELFF
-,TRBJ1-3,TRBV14,CASSKGAGNTIYF
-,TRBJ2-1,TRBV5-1,CASSFTSGERYNEQFF
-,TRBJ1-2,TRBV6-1,CASSETGSGYTF
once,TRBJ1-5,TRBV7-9,CASSLAGGDNQPQHF
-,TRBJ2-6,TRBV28,CASSFQGFVSGANVLTF
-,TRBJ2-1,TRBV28,CASSPPLSGSFYNEQFF
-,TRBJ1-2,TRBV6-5,CASSPTETNYGYTF
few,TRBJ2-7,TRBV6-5,CASSWTGGAYEQYF
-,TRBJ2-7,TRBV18,CASSPGQGNSYEQYF
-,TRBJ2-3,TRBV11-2,CASSLRAGVDTDTQYF
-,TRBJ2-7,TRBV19,CASSTGANYEQYF
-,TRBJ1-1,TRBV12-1,CASSPGQNTEAFF
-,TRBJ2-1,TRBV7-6,CASSLEAGGYNEQFF
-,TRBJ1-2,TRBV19,CASSPGTGGRYGYTF
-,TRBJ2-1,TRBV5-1,CASSTDLPGLAGGNEQFF
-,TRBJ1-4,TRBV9,CASSSSRQGDEKLFF
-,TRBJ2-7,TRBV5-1,CASSQWGLAGDDEQYF
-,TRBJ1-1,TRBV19,CASSILFYRGMNTEAFF
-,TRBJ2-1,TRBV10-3,CAISAIGGVGSYNEQFF
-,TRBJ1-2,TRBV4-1,CASSRDGRQEHGYTF
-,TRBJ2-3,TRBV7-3,CASSKSGKTDTQYF
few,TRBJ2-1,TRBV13,CASSPQVGTRSNEQFF
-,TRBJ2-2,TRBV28,CASSRTSGELFF
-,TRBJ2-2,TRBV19,CASSKLGGNGELFF
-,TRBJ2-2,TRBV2,CASMRDTGLSGELFF
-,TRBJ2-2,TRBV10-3,CAISESGGLNTGELFF
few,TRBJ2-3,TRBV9,CASSVGSGARTDTQYF
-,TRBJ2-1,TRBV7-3,CASSPSSYNEQFF
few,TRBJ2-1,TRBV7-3,CASSPTGNEQFF
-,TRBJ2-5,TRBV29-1,CSVNRGQETQYF
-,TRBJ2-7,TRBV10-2,CASSAGQGGYEQYF
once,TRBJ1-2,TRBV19,CASKRDRAVGYTF
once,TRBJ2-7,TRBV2,CASSSGSYEQYF
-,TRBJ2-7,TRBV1,CTSSQALRAYEQYF
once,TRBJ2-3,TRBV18,CASSPRGGRGTVDTQYF
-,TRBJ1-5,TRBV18,CASSQSRVPESNQPQHF
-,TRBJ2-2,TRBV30,CAWRTRLIPNTGELFF